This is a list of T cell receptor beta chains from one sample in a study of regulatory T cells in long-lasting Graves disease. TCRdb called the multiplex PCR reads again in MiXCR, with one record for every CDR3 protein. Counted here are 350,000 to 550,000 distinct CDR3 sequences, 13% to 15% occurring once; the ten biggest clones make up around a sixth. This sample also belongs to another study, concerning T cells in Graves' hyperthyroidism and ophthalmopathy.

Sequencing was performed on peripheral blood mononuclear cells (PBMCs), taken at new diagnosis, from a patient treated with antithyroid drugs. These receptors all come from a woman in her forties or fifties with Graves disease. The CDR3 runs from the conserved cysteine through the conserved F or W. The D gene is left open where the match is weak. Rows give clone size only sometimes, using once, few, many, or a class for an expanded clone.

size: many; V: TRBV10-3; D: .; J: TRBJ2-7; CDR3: CAISEALNFDEQYF; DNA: TGTGCCATCAGTGAAGCTCTAAACTTTGACGAGCAGTACTTC
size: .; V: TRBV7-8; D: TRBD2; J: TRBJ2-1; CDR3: CAKRRKGLAGGPPGDNEQFF; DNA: TGTGCCAAGAGGCGCAAGGGACTAGCGGGAGGGCCCCCAGGGGACAATGAGCAGTTCTTC
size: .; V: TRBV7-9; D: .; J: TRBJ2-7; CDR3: CASSLAGPRYEQYF; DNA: TGTGCCAGCAGCTTAGCGGGCCCCCGCTACGAGCAGTACTTC
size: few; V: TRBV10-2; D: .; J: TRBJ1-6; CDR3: CASSDIMGVNSPLHF; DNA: TGCGCCAGCAGCGACATAATGGGGGTTAATTCACCCCTCCACTTT
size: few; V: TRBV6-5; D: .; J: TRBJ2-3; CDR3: CASSYSFVLVSTDTQYF; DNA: TGTGCCAGCAGTTACTCCTTTGTCTTGGTTAGCACAGATACGCAGTATTTT
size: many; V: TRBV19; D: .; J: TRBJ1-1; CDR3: CASSIEGRAAFF; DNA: TGTGCCAGTAGTATCGAAGGTAGAGCGGCTTTCTTT
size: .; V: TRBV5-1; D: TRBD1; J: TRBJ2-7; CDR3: CASSYSRGRPHEQYF; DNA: TGCGCCAGCTCCTATAGCAGGGGGCGCCCCCACGAGCAGTACTTC
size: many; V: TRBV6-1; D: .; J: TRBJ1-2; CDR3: CASSAREGGNYGYTF; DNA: TGTGCCAGCAGTGCCCGTGAGGGGGGGAACTATGGCTACACCTTC
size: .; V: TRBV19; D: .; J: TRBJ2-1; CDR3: CASSTGQANEQFF; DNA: TGTGCCAGTAGTACGGGACAAGCCAATGAGCAGTTCTTC
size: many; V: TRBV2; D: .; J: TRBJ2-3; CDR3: CASSPTYGDTQYF; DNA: TGTGCCAGCAGCCCGACCTATGGAGATACGCAGTATTTT
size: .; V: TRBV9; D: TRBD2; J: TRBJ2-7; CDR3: CASSTSGSGNEQYF; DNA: TGTGCCAGCAGCACTAGCGGGAGTGGGAACGAGCAGTACTTC
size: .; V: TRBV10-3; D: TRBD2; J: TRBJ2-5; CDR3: CAIKGLAGEETQYF; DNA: TGTGCCATCAAAGGACTAGCGGGAGAGGAGACCCAGTACTTC
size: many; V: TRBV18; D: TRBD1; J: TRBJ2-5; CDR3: CASSPTRDSQETQYF; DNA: TGTGCCAGCTCACCAACACGGGACAGTCAAGAGACCCAGTACTTC
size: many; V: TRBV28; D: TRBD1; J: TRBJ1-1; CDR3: CATAMGTGTRVMNTEAFF; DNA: TGTGCCACCGCAATGGGGACAGGGACTCGAGTAATGAACACTGAAGCTTTCTTT
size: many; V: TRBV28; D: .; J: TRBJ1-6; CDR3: CASSLAGADSPLHF; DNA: TGTGCCAGCAGTTTGGCAGGGGCTGATTCACCCCTCCACTTT
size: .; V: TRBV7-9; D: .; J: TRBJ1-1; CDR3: CASSIILGNTEAFF; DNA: TGTGCCAGCAGCATCATCCTGGGGAATACTGAAGCTTTCTTT
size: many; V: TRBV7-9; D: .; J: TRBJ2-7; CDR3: CASSLDSTYEQYF; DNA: TGTGCCAGCAGCCTGGACAGTACCTACGAGCAGTACTTC
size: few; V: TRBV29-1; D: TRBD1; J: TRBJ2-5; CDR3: CSAGDREETQYF; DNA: TGCAGCGCAGGAGACAGGGAAGAGACCCAGTACTTC
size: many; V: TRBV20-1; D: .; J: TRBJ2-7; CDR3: CSASPPRSDNYEQYF; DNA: TGCAGTGCTAGCCCCCCTAGAAGTGACAACTACGAGCAGTACTTC
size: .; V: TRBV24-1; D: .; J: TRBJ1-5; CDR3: CATSPGTWGQPQHF; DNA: TGTGCCACCAGCCCCGGGACTTGGGGTCAGCCCCAGCATTTT
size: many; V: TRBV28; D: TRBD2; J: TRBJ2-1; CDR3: CASSSPVAGYSYNEQFF; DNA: TGTGCCAGCAGTTCCCCCGTAGCGGGATACTCCTACAATGAGCAGTTCTTC
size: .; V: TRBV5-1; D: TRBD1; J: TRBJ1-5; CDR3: CASRGGTDNQPQHF; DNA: TGCGCCAGCAGAGGCGGGACAGACAATCAGCCCCAGCATTTT
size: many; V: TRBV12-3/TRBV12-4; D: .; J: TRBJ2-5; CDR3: CASSLGQHQETQYF; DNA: TGTGCCAGCAGTTTGGGGCAGCACCAAGAGACCCAGTACTTC
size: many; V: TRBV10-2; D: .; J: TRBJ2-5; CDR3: CASTEAGGAQTQYF; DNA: TGCGCCAGCACAGAAGCGGGCGGAGCACAGACCCAGTACTTC
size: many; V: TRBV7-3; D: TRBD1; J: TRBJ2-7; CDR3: CASSPTGIGSYEQYF; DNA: TGTGCCAGCAGCCCGACAGGGATTGGGTCCTACGAGCAGTACTTC
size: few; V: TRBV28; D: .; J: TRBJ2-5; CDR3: CASSLRWRDKLTQYF; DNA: TGTGCCAGCAGTTTACGGTGGCGAGACAAGCTAACCCAGTACTTC
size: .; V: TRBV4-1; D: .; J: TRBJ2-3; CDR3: CASSQGVSTDTQYF; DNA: TGCGCCAGCAGCCAAGGGGTTAGCACAGATACGCAGTATTTT
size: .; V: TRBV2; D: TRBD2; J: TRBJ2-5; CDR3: CASSSASGSGSQETQYF; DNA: TGTGCCAGCAGTTCGGCTAGCGGGAGTGGGAGCCAAGAGACCCAGTACTTC
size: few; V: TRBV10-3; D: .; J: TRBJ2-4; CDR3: CAISESGLAKNIQYF; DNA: TGTGCCATCAGTGAGTCAGGATTAGCCAAAAACATTCAGTACTTC